These T cell receptor beta chains were read from a single sample in a study of radiotherapy plus CTLA-4 blockade in lung cancer. Assay: immunoSEQ multiplex PCR; the TCRdb copy retains only in-frame clones and omits some. The repertoire holds approximately 52,000 clones, with 70% to 80% as singletons. This sample comprised peripheral blood, obtained from a patient treated with radiotherapy plus ipilimumab. These receptors were taken from a human donor with non-small cell lung cancer who had a complete response to radiotherapy plus ipilimumab. Each CDR3 is given with its conserved first and last residue. A D gene is named only where the DNA matches it firmly. A row's size may be missing; if present it is once, few, many or a size class.

v_call,clone_size,j_call,d_call,cdr3_aa,cdr3_nt
TRBV30,-,TRBJ2-5,-,CAWSKGGAMGETQYF,TGTGCCTGGAGTAAGGGGGGGGCGATGGGAGAGACCCAGTACTTC
TRBV19,-,TRBJ2-6,TRBD2,CASSIGGEGLSSGANVLTF,TGTGCCAGTAGTATAGGGGGGGAGGGCCTGAGCTCTGGGGCCAACGTCCTGACTTTC
TRBV4-3,once,TRBJ1-1,-,CASSQEGAGEAFF,TGCGCCAGCAGCCAAGAGGGGGCAGGAGAAGCTTTCTTT
TRBV19,few,TRBJ1-1,-,CASSDRLNTEAFF,TGTGCCAGTAGCGACAGACTGAACACTGAAGCTTTCTTT
TRBV5-1,-,TRBJ2-1,TRBD2,CASSLDPSGRYNEQFF,TGCGCCAGCAGCTTGGATCCTAGCGGGAGATACAATGAGCAGTTCTTC
TRBV19,once,TRBJ2-5,-,CASSIVAPTDFQETQYF,TGTGCCAGTAGTATAGTAGCACCGACGGATTTCCAAGAGACCCAGTACTTC
TRBV10-3,-,TRBJ1-2,TRBD1,CATMTGQEKYGYTF,TGTGCCACCATGACGGGACAGGAAAAATATGGCTACACCTTC
TRBV29-1,-,TRBJ2-2,TRBD2,CSVGSGVNTGELFF,TGCAGCGTTGGGAGCGGGGTGAACACCGGGGAGCTGTTTTTT
TRBV5-1,-,TRBJ2-2,TRBD2,CASSKRGDEGTGELFF,TGCGCCAGCAGCAAACGGGGGGACGAAGGGACCGGGGAGCTGTTTTTT
TRBV7-9,-,TRBJ2-3,TRBD1,CASSTTGVGDTQYF,TGTGCCAGCAGCACCACAGGGGTGGGAGATACGCAGTATTTT
TRBV7-2,-,TRBJ2-7,-,CASSLTSRQSYEQYF,TGTGCCAGCAGCCTCACTAGTCGCCAATCTTACGAGCAGTACTTC
TRBV5-1,once,TRBJ2-7,TRBD2,CASSYGLAGTSYEQYF,TGCGCCAGCAGCTACGGACTAGCGGGGACCTCCTACGAGCAGTACTTC
TRBV5-1,-,TRBJ1-6,-,CASSLRGTYNSPLHF,TGCGCCAGCAGCCTCAGGGGAACCTATAATTCACCCCTCCACTTT
TRBV4-3,-,TRBJ1-2,-,CASSQDSQGYGYTF,TGCGCCAGCAGCCAAGATTCTCAGGGATATGGCTACACCTTC
TRBV7-8,few,TRBJ1-5,-,CASSLETERNQPQHF,TGTGCCAGCAGCTTAGAGACAGAAAGAAATCAGCCCCAGCATTTT
TRBV5-6,-,TRBJ1-2,-,CASSQPNRGGYTF,TGTGCCAGCAGCCAACCTAACCGGGGGGGCTACACCTTC
TRBV29-1,-,TRBJ2-7,TRBD1,CSVEKRDRVVWFYEQYF,TGCAGCGTTGAAAAGCGGGACAGGGTGGTTTGGTTCTACGAGCAGTACTTC
TRBV7-2,-,TRBJ1-1,-,CASSPSRQSYTEAFF,TGTGCCAGCAGCCCGAGCAGACAGTCCTACACTGAAGCTTTCTTT
TRBV25-1,once,TRBJ1-5,TRBD1,CASSPGTGLDSNQPQHF,TGTGCCAGCAGCCCCGGGACAGGGCTTGATAGCAATCAGCCCCAGCATTTT
TRBV11-3,-,TRBJ1-1,TRBD1,CASSDRGATEAFF,TGTGCCAGCAGCGACAGGGGGGCCACTGAAGCTTTCTTT
TRBV10-1,few,TRBJ1-1,-,CASSDNGVPEAFF,TGCGCCAGCAGTGACAACGGGGTGCCTGAAGCTTTCTTT
TRBV30,-,TRBJ1-4,TRBD1,CAWKKPGQGREKLFF,TGTGCCTGGAAAAAACCGGGACAGGGGCGTGAAAAACTGTTTTTT
TRBV15,-,TRBJ1-3,-,CATSQRSSGNTIYF,TGTGCCACCAGCCAGCGGAGCTCTGGAAACACCATATATTTT
TRBV5-1,-,TRBJ1-6,TRBD1,CASSAGQGGDPYNSPLHF,TGCGCCAGCAGCGCAGGACAGGGGGGTGATCCCTATAATTCACCCCTCCACTTT
TRBV5-1,-,TRBJ2-5,TRBD2,CASSRAGLGGETQYF,TGCGCCAGCAGCAGAGCGGGGCTCGGGGGGGAGACCCAGTACTTC
TRBV30,-,TRBJ1-1,-,CAWSSRGGDTEAFF,TGTGCCTGGAGTTCTCGCGGGGGGGACACTGAAGCTTTCTTT
TRBV21-1,-,TRBJ1-1,-,CASSKGRTGRTEAFF,TGTGCCAGCAGCAAAGGGAGGACAGGGCGAACTGAAGCTTTCTTT
TRBV7-9,-,TRBJ2-7,-,CASSLARRGSYEQYF,TGTGCCAGCAGCTTAGCGCGGCGGGGTTCGTACGAGCAGTACTTC
TRBV18,-,TRBJ2-2,TRBD1,CASSPNRDRGTGELFF,TGTGCCAGCTCACCAAACCGGGACAGGGGCACCGGGGAGCTGTTTTTT
TRBV7-6,few,TRBJ1-2,TRBD1,CASSSGQGNYGYTF,TGTGCCAGCAGCTCCGGACAGGGAAACTATGGCTACACCTTC
TRBV7-7,-,TRBJ2-3,-,CASSLTTGWSDTQYF,TGTGCTAGCAGCTTAACGACGGGGTGGTCAGATACGCAGTATTTT
TRBV5-1,-,TRBJ2-7,-,CASSLGLLSSYEQYF,TGCGCCAGCAGCTTAGGACTTTTGAGCTCCTACGAGCAGTACTTC
TRBV15,-,TRBJ2-2,TRBD2,CATGGENTGELFF,TGTGCCACGGGAGGGGAGAACACCGGGGAGCTGTTTTTT
TRBV6-1,-,TRBJ2-3,-,CASTSTDTQYF,TGTGCCAGCACGAGCACAGATACGCAGTATTTT
TRBV9,once,TRBJ1-1,TRBD1,CASSGQGEGTEAFF,TGTGCCAGCAGCGGACAGGGGGAGGGCACTGAAGCTTTCTTT
TRBV9,-,TRBJ2-5,-,CASSPAPGETQYF,TGTGCCAGCAGCCCAGCACCGGGGGAGACCCAGTACTTC
TRBV18,-,TRBJ1-5,-,CASSPDSNQPQHF,TGTGCCAGCTCGCCTGACAGTAATCAGCCCCAGCATTTT
TRBV5-1,-,TRBJ2-7,-,CASSLGWSTSYEQYF,TGCGCCAGCAGCCTGGGGTGGAGCACCTCCTACGAGCAGTACTTC
TRBV28,-,TRBJ2-1,-,CASSPTKTREQFF,TGTGCCAGCAGCCCGACGAAGACAAGGGAGCAGTTCTTC
TRBV9,once,TRBJ2-1,TRBD2,CASSDTSGSYNEQFF,TGTGCCAGCAGTGACACTAGCGGCTCCTACAATGAGCAGTTCTTC
TRBV7-9,-,TRBJ2-5,-,CASSLASFQETQYF,TGTGCCAGCAGCTTAGCTAGCTTCCAAGAGACCCAGTACTTC
TRBV7-2,-,TRBJ2-4,-,CASSLIGKNIQYF,TGTGCCAGCAGCTTAATCGGGAAAAACATTCAGTACTTC
TRBV30,-,TRBJ1-5,-,CAWSVSRGGGRNQPQHF,TGTGCCTGGAGTGTTTCCAGGGGAGGGGGTCGCAATCAGCCCCAGCATTTT
TRBV14,few,TRBJ2-2,-,CASSLGRYTGELFF,TGTGCCAGCAGCCTCGGCAGGTACACCGGGGAGCTGTTTTTT
TRBV19,-,TRBJ1-1,-,CASSIRQWNTEAFF,TGTGCCAGTAGTATCCGACAGTGGAACACTGAAGCTTTCTTT
TRBV7-2,-,TRBJ2-7,-,CASSLTSSPDYEQYF,TGTGCCAGCAGCTTAACTAGTTCCCCCGACTACGAGCAGTACTTC
TRBV25-1,once,TRBJ2-1,TRBD1,CASSEWGTGGREQFF,TGTGCCAGCAGTGAATGGGGGACAGGGGGTAGGGAGCAGTTCTTC
TRBV28,-,TRBJ1-5,TRBD1,CASSTSGQGNQPQHF,TGTGCCAGCAGTACCTCGGGACAGGGCAATCAGCCCCAGCATTTT
TRBV29-1,-,TRBJ1-1,-,CSVQEGLTFF,TGCAGCGTTCAGGAAGGTTTAACTTTCTTT
TRBV27,-,TRBJ2-7,TRBD2,CASSLAGAGGWEQYF,TGTGCCAGCAGTTTGGCTGGGGCGGGGGGGTGGGAGCAGTACTTC
TRBV5-1,-,TRBJ2-1,TRBD2,CASSGLAGGTNEQFF,TGCGCCAGCAGCGGGCTAGCGGGGGGGACCAATGAGCAGTTCTTC
TRBV5-4,-,TRBJ1-1,-,CARGRDGGTEAFF,TGTGCCAGGGGGAGGGATGGGGGCACTGAAGCTTTCTTT
TRBV18,-,TRBJ1-2,-,CASSPGTNYGYTF,TGTGCCAGCTCACCAGGCACAAACTATGGCTACACCTTC
TRBV7-2,-,TRBJ2-4,TRBD1,CASSLRQGENIQYF,TGTGCCAGCAGCTTAAGACAGGGGGAAAACATTCAGTACTTC
TRBV7-9,-,TRBJ1-2,-,CASSLLGQLWGYTF,TGTGCCAGCAGCTTATTGGGGCAATTATGGGGCTACACCTTC
TRBV7-6,few,TRBJ1-3,-,CASSLVQGSSGNTIYF,TGTGCCAGCAGCTTAGTTCAGGGGAGCTCTGGAAACACCATATATTTT